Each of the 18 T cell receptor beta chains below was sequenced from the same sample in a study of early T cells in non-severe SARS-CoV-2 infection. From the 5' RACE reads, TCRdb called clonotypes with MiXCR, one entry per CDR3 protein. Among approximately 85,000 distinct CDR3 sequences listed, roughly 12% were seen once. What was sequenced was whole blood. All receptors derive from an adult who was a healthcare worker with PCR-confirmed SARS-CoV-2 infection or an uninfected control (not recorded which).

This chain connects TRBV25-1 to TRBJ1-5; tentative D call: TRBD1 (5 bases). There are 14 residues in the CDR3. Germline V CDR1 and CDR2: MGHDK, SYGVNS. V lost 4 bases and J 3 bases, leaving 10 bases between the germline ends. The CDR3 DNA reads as TGTGCCAGCAGTGCTCCAGGGCTCAATCAGCCCCAGCATTTT. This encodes CASSAPGLNQPQHF. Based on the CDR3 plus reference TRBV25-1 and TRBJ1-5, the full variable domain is EADIYQTPRYLVIGTGKKITLECSQTMGHDKMYWYQQDPGMELHLIHYSYGVNSTEKGDLSSESTVSRIRTEHFPLTLESARPSHTSQYLCASSAPGLNQPQHFGDGTRLSIL.

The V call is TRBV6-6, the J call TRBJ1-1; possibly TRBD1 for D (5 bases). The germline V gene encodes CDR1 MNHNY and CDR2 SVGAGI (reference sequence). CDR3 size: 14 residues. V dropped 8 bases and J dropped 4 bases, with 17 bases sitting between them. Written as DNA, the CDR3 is TGTGCCAGCTCTAATGGCGGTGGGGGCACTGAAGCTTTCTTT. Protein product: CASSNGGGGTEAFF.

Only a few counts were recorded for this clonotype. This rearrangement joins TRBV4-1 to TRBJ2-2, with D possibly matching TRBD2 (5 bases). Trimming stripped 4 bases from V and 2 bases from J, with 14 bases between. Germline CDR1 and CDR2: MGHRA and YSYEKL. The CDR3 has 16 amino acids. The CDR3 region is CASSPHKAENTGELFF. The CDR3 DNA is TGCGCCAGCAGCCCGCATAAAGCGGAAAACACCGGGGAGCTGTTTTTT.

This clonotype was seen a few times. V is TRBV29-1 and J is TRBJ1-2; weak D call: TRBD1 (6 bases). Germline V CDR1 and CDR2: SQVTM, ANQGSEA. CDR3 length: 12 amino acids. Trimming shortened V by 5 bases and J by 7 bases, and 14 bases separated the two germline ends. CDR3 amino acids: CSVLGAMGGYTF. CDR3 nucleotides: TGCAGCGTTCTGGGGGCGATGGGTGGCTACACCTTC.

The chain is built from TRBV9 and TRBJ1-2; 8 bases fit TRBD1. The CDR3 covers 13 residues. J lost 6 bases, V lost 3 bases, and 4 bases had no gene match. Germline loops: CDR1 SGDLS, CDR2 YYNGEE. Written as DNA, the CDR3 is TGTGCCAGCAGCGCGGGACAGGCTCATGGCTACACCTTC. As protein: CASSAGQAHGYTF.

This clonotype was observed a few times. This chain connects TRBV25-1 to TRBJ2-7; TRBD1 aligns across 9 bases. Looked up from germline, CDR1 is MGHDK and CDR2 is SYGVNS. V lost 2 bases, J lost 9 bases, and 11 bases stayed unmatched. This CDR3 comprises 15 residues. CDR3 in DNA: TGTGCCAGCAGTGAAACAGGGGGCTTTCAGGGTGTGCAGTACTTC. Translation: CASSETGGFQGVQYF.

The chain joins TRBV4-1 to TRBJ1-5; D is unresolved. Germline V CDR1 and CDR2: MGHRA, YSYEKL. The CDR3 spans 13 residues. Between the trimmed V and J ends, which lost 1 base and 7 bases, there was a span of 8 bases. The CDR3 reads CASSQVGSQPQHF. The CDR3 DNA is TGCGCCAGCAGCCAAGTTGGTTCCCAGCCCCAGCATTTT.

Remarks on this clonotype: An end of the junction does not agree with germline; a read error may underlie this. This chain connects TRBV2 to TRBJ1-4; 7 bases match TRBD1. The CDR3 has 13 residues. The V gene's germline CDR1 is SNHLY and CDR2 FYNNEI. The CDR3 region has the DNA TGTGCCAGCAGTAAATATGGGACAGCCCAAGTAGTTTTT. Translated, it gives CASSKYGTAQVVF.

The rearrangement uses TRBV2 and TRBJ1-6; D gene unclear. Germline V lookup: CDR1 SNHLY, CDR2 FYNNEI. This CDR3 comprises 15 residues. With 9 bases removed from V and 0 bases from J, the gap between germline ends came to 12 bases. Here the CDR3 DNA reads TGTGCCAGTTCGAGGTCCCTCTCCTATAATTCACCCCTCCACTTT. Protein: CASSRSLSYNSPLHF.

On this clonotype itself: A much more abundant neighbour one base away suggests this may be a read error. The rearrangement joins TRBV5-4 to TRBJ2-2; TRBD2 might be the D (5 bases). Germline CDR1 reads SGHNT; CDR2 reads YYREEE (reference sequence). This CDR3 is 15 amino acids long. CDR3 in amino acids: CASQAQGLNTWELFF. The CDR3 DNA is TGTGCCAGCCAGGCCCAAGGACTTAACACCTGGGAGCTGTTTTTT.

Written as DNA, the CDR3 is TGTGCCAGCAGACCTAAACGGCTAGCGGGAGGCTTCCCCGGGAATGAGCAGTTCTTC. This gives the protein CASRPKRLAGGFPGNEQFF. The chain carries TRBV6-2 or TRBV6-3 and TRBJ2-1; 11 bases align to TRBD2. The ends lost 6 bases at V and 7 bases at J; junction bases unmatched: 20. The CDR3 sequence is 19 residues long. The germline V gene encodes CDR1 MNHEY and CDR2 SVGEGT.

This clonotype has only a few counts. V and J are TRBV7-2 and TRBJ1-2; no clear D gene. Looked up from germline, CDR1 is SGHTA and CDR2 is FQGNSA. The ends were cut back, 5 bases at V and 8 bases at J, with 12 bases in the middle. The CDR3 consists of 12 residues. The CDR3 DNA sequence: TGTGCCAGCAGCATCTCTGGTGGAGGCTACACCTTC. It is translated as CASSISGGGYTF.

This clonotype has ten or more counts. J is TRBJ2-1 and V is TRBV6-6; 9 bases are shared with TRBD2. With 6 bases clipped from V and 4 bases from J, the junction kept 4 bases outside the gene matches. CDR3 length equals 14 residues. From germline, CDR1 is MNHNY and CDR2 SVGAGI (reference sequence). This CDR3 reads CASRVAGAYNEQFF. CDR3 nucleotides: TGTGCCAGCAGAGTAGCGGGAGCATACAATGAGCAGTTCTTC.

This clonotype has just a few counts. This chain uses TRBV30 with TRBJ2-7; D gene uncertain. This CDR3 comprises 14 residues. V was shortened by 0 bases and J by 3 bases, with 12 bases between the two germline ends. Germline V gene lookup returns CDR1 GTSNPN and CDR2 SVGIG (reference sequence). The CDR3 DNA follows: TGTGCCTGGAGTGTATCTGGGTTCGGCTACGAGCAGTACTTC. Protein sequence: CAWSVSGFGYEQYF.

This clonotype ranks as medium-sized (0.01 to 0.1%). This chain's CDR3 is CASSLDSGQGPNSPLHF. Here the CDR3 DNA reads TGTGCCAGCAGTCTTGACTCGGGACAGGGCCCTAATTCACCCCTCCACTTT. This rearrangement joins TRBV6-5 to TRBJ1-6; 9 bases fit TRBD1. CDR1 and CDR2 from the germline V gene are MNHEY and SVGAGI. V lost 5 bases and J lost 6; bases outside the gene matches: 11. The CDR3 runs 17 residues.

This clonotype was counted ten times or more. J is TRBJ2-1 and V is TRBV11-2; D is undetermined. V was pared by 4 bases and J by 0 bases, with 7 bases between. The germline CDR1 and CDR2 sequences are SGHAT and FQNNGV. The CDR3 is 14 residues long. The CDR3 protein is CASSWEGSYNEQFF. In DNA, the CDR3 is TGTGCCAGCAGCTGGGAAGGCTCCTACAATGAGCAGTTCTTC.

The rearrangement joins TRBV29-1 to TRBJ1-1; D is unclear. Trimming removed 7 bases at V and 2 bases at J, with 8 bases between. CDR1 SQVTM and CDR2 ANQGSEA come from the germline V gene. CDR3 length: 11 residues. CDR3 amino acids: CSGAANTEAFF. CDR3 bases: TGCAGCGGGGCAGCAAACACTGAAGCTTTCTTT.

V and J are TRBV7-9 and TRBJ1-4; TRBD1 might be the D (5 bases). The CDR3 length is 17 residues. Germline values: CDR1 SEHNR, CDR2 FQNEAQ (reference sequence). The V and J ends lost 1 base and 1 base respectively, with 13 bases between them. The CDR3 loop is CASSLDTNGGTNEKLFF. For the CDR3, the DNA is TGTGCCAGCAGCTTAGATACCAACGGGGGAACTAATGAAAAACTGTTTTTT.